This is a list of T cell receptor beta chains from one sample in a study of CD8+ T cells in alopecia areata. Measured with immunoSEQ multiplex PCR; TCRdb has only the in-frame clones, and not every one. The sample holds around 120,000 clones; less than 70% are singletons and the top ten take around 2.8%. The sequenced sample was CD4+ T cells sorted from blood. Receptors originate from a human donor in good health. CDR3s include the opening cysteine and the closing phenylalanine or tryptophan. Fields, in order: CDR3 protein, CDR3 DNA, D gene, clone size, J gene, V gene. D genes are given only for firm matches. Not every row has a clone size; where given, it reads once, few, many or a size class.

CASSWGAGVPYEQYF,TGCGCCAGCAGCTGGGGAGCAGGGGTTCCCTACGAGCAGTACTTC,.,.,TRBJ2-7,TRBV5-1
CASRRDPWTMNYGYTF,TGTGCCAGTAGGCGGGATCCTTGGACTATGAACTATGGCTACACCTTC,.,.,TRBJ1-2,TRBV19
CASRDNVNTEAFF,TGTGCCAGCAGGGACAATGTGAACACTGAAGCTTTCTTT,.,few,TRBJ1-1,TRBV7-2
CAWSGQGVGYTF,TGTGCCTGGAGCGGACAGGGGGTTGGCTACACCTTC,TRBD1,.,TRBJ1-2,TRBV30
CSVRRTGQPTDTQYF,TGCAGCGTTAGACGGACAGGGCAGCCCACAGATACGCAGTATTTT,TRBD1,.,TRBJ2-3,TRBV29-1
CASRAGQTEAFF,TGTGCCAGCCGCGCGGGGCAGACTGAAGCTTTCTTT,.,few,TRBJ1-1,TRBV7-2
CASSLAGHTGELFF,TGCGCCAGCAGCTTGGCGGGCCACACCGGGGAGCTGTTTTTT,.,.,TRBJ2-2,TRBV5-1
CASSLGLAGGNYNEQFF,TGTGCCAGCAGCTTAGGACTAGCGGGGGGGAACTACAATGAGCAGTTCTTC,TRBD2,.,TRBJ2-1,TRBV7-9
CSVEEGPAQYF,TGCAGCGTTGAAGAAGGGCCGGCCCAGTACTTC,.,.,TRBJ2-5,TRBV29-1
CASSLTYPGVNYGYTF,TGTGCCAGCAGCCTAACCTACCCGGGTGTAAACTATGGCTACACCTTC,.,.,TRBJ1-2,TRBV27
CSVEGTGASGAFF,TGCAGCGTTGAAGGGACAGGCGCCAGCGGAGCTTTCTTT,TRBD1,.,TRBJ1-1,TRBV29-1
CASSLGGTDSYEQYF,TGTGCCAGCAGTTTAGGAGGGACAGATTCCTACGAGCAGTACTTC,.,.,TRBJ2-7,TRBV27
CASSASWGQAPYEQYF,TGTGCCAGCAGCGCGTCCTGGGGGCAGGCGCCCTACGAGCAGTACTTC,.,once,TRBJ2-7,TRBV9
CASSFYQGARNNSPLHF,TGTGCCAGCAGCTTTTATCAGGGGGCGAGGAATAATTCACCCCTCCACTTT,TRBD1,few,TRBJ1-6,TRBV7-2
CSAKGGNQPQHF,TGCAGCGCTAAGGGGGGTAATCAGCCCCAGCATTTT,.,few,TRBJ1-5,TRBV29-1
CASSSLYYEQYF,TGTGCCAGCAGTAGCCTGTACTACGAGCAGTACTTC,.,medium-sized,TRBJ2-7,TRBV7-9
CASSLVQGAYGYTF,TGTGCCAGCAGCTTAGTCCAGGGGGCCTATGGCTACACCTTC,TRBD1,.,TRBJ1-2,TRBV7-2
CASSRRRGRQETQYF,TGTGCCAGCAGCCGCCGAAGGGGGCGTCAAGAGACCCAGTACTTC,TRBD1,.,TRBJ2-5,TRBV11-2
CASTSTGMRANVLTF,TGCGCCAGCACTTCAACAGGGATGAGGGCCAACGTCCTGACTTTC,.,few,TRBJ2-6,TRBV5-1
CASSLEGAGANVLTF,TGTGCCAGCAGCTTGGAGGGGGCTGGGGCCAACGTCCTGACTTTC,.,.,TRBJ2-6,TRBV27
CASGRQPQHF,TGTGCCAGCGGGCGGCAGCCCCAGCATTTT,.,.,TRBJ1-5,TRBV2
CASSPPDKAEAFF,TGTGCCAGCTCACCACCGGACAAGGCTGAAGCTTTCTTT,.,.,TRBJ1-1,TRBV18
CASSLDPGGETQYF,TGTGCCAGCAGCTTAGATCCGGGGGGAGAGACCCAGTACTTC,TRBD2,.,TRBJ2-5,TRBV11-2
CASSLRDGRGATNTGELFF,TGTGCCAGCAGCTTACGCGATGGACGGGGGGCAACGAACACCGGGGAGCTGTTTTTT,.,.,TRBJ2-2,TRBV7-3
CASSLGLPKRNTIYF,TGTGCCAGCAGCTTAGGGTTACCAAAACGAAACACCATATATTTT,.,.,TRBJ1-3,TRBV13
CASSIAGPQHF,TGTGCCAGTAGTATAGCCGGGCCCCAGCATTTT,.,.,TRBJ1-5,TRBV19
CASSYGPRGETQYF,TGTGCCAGCAGTTACGGACCTAGGGGGGAGACCCAGTACTTC,.,.,TRBJ2-5,TRBV6-5
CASSGRGGGYTF,TGTGCCAGCAGCGGCCGCGGTGGTGGCTACACCTTC,.,.,TRBJ1-2,TRBV6-5
CASSYRPQDTQYF,TGTGCCAGCAGCTACCGACCCCAAGATACGCAGTATTTT,.,.,TRBJ2-3,TRBV7-8
CACPRGKYGYTF,TGTGCCTGCCCTAGGGGTAAATATGGCTACACCTTC,.,.,TRBJ1-2,TRBV30
CASSLGLGARQYF,TGTGCCAGCAGCTTGGGGTTAGGGGCGCGGCAGTATTTT,.,.,TRBJ2-3,TRBV5-8
CASSPSGQVYDGYTF,TGCGCCAGCAGCCCCTCCGGACAGGTCTACGATGGCTACACCTTC,TRBD1,.,TRBJ1-2,TRBV4-1
CASSIRVPGELFF,TGTGCCAGCAGCATCAGGGTACCCGGGGAGCTGTTTTTT,.,.,TRBJ2-2,TRBV7-2
CSVVEVKETQYF,TGCAGCGTTGTGGAAGTCAAAGAGACCCAGTACTTC,.,.,TRBJ2-5,TRBV29-1
CAWMRDRTEAFF,TGTGCCTGGATGAGGGACAGGACTGAAGCTTTCTTT,TRBD1,.,TRBJ1-1,TRBV30
CSARGGINEQFF,TGCAGCGCCCGAGGGGGGATCAATGAGCAGTTCTTC,.,.,TRBJ2-1,TRBV29-1
CASSVEGAGELFF,TGTGCCAGCAGCGTTGAGGGGGCCGGGGAGCTGTTTTTT,.,.,TRBJ2-2,TRBV9
CASSLWGAPTDTQYF,TGTGCCAGCAGCTTATGGGGGGCACCCACAGATACGCAGTATTTT,.,few,TRBJ2-3,TRBV7-3
CASSVGTGGWYGYTF,TGCGCCAGCAGCGTTGGGACAGGGGGCTGGTATGGCTACACCTTC,TRBD1,few,TRBJ1-2,TRBV5-1
CASSLRAGVGYTF,TGTGCCAGCAGCTTACGGGCCGGGGTTGGCTACACCTTC,.,.,TRBJ1-2,TRBV7-3
CASSSGRGRNQPQHF,TGTGCCAGCAGTTCGGGCAGGGGGCGTAATCAGCCCCAGCATTTT,TRBD1,.,TRBJ1-5,TRBV27
CSVVVEGKNYGYTF,TGCAGCGTTGTAGTTGAGGGGAAGAACTATGGCTACACCTTC,.,few,TRBJ1-2,TRBV29-1
CASSLERLSTDTQYF,TGTGCCAGCAGCTTAGAGCGACTGAGCACAGATACGCAGTATTTT,.,.,TRBJ2-3,TRBV7-3
CASMGIIITGEPQHF,TGTGCCAGTATGGGAATTATAATCACTGGAGAGCCCCAGCATTTT,.,.,TRBJ1-5,TRBV19
CASSGVTYGYTF,TGTGCCAGCAGTGGGGTCACGTATGGCTACACCTTC,.,once,TRBJ1-2,TRBV2
CASTSGSNQPQHF,TGTGCCAGCACGTCCGGGAGCAATCAGCCCCAGCATTTT,.,.,TRBJ1-5,TRBV2
CASSLKRGAQETQYF,TGTGCCAGCAGCTTAAAGCGGGGGGCGCAAGAGACCCAGTACTTC,TRBD2,once,TRBJ2-5,TRBV5-4
CASSRPSGRGRGSTEAFF,TGCGCCAGCAGCCGCCCCTCGGGCAGGGGGCGCGGGAGCACTGAAGCTTTCTTT,TRBD1,.,TRBJ1-1,TRBV4-1
CAARGSETETQYF,TGTGCCGCTCGGGGTTCAGAAACAGAGACCCAGTACTTC,.,.,TRBJ2-5,TRBV19
CSVDGGKDTQYF,TGCAGCGTTGACGGGGGGAAGGATACGCAGTATTTT,TRBD2,.,TRBJ2-3,TRBV29-1
CASSPDRGAYNEQFF,TGTGCCAGCAGCCCTGACAGGGGAGCCTACAATGAGCAGTTCTTC,TRBD1,.,TRBJ2-1,TRBV9
CASSLSGGTQETQYF,TGCGCCAGCAGCTTGTCTGGGGGCACACAAGAGACCCAGTACTTC,.,few,TRBJ2-5,TRBV5-1
CASSPPGGWDTEAFF,TGTGCCAGCTCACCACCGGGGGGTTGGGACACTGAAGCTTTCTTT,.,once,TRBJ1-1,TRBV18